The present T cell receptor beta chain was sequenced within a study of blood T cell repertoires in COVID-19. Study summary: Italy, Spain and the United States were the sources of the convalescent and acute COVID-19 samples.

Germline V CDR1 and CDR2: LNHDA, SQIVND (reference sequence). The CDR3 loop spans 15 amino acids. The V and J ends lost 6 bases and 2 bases respectively, with 14 bases between them. Assay used: immunoSEQ multiplex PCR; TCRdb lists only in-frame clones, some missing. The sample lists 150,000 to 200,000 clones; approximately 87% were seen once. What was sequenced was peripheral blood. V and J are TRBV19 and TRBJ1-5, with D possibly matching TRBD1 (6 bases). The receptor was isolated from a man in his 70s with active or convalescent COVID-19. The CDR3 protein is CASRGAGARNQPQHF. The DNA for the CDR3 is TGTGCCAGTAGAGGGGCGGGGGCCCGCAATCAGCCCCAGCATTTT.